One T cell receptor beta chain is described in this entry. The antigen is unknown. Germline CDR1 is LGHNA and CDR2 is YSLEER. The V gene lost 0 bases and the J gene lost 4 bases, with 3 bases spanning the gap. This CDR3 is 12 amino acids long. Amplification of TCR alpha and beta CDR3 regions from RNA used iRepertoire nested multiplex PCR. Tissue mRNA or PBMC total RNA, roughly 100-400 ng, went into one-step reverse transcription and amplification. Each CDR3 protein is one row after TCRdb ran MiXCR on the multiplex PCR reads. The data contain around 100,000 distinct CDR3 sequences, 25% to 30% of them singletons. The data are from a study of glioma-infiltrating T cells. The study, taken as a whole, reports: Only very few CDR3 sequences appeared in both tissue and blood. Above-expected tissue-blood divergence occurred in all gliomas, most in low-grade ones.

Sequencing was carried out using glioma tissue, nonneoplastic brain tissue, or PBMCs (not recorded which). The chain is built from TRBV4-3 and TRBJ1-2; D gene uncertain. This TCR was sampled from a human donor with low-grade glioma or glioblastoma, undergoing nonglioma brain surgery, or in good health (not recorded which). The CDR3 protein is CASSQDTYGYTF. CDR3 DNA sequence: TGCGCCAGCAGCCAAGACACCTATGGCTACACCTTC.